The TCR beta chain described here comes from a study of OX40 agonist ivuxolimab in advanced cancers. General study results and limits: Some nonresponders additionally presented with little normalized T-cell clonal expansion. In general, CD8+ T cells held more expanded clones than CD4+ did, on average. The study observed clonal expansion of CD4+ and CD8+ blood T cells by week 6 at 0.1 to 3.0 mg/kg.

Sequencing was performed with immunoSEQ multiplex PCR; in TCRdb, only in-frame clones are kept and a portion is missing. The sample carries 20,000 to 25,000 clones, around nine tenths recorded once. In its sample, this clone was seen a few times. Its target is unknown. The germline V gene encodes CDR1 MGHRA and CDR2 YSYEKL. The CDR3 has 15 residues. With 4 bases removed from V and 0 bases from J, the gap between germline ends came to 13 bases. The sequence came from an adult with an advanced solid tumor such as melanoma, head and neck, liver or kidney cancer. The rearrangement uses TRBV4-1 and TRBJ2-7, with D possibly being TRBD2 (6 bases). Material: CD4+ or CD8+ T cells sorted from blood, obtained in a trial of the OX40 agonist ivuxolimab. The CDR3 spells CASSPVPGSSYEQYF. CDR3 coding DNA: TGCGCCAGCAGCCCGGTCCCCGGGAGCTCCTACGAGCAGTACTTC.